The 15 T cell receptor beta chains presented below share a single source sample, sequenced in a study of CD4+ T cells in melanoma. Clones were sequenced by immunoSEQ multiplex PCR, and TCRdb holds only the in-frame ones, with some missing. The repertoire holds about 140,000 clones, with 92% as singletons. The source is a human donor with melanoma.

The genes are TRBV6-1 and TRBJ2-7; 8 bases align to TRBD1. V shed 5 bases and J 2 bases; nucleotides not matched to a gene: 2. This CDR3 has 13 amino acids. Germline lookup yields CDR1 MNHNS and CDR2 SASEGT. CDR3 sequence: CASSKQGAYEQYF. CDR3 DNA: TGTGCCAGCAGTAAACAGGGGGCCTACGAGCAGTACTTC.

The CDR3 loop is CASSLERVQRNEQYF. In DNA, the CDR3 is TGTGCCAGCAGCTTAGAACGGGTACAGCGAAACGAGCAGTACTTC. The chain joins TRBV11-2 to TRBJ2-7, with D unresolved. This CDR3 contains 15 residues. Per germline, CDR1 SGHAT and CDR2 FQNNGV. Trimming removed 0 bases from V and 5 bases from J, with 14 bases in between.

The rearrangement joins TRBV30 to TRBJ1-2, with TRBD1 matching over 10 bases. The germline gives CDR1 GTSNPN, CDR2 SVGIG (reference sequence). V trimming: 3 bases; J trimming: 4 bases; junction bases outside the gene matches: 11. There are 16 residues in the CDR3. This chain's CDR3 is CAWRGGPGQGFYGYTF. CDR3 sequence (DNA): TGTGCCTGGAGGGGGGGACCGGGACAGGGGTTCTATGGCTACACCTTC.

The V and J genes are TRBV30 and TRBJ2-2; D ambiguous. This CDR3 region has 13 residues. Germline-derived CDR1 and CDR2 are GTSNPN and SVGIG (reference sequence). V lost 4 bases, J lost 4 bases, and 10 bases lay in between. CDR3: CAWTLKGTGELFF. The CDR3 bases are TGTGCCTGGACTTTGAAGGGCACCGGGGAGCTGTTTTTT.

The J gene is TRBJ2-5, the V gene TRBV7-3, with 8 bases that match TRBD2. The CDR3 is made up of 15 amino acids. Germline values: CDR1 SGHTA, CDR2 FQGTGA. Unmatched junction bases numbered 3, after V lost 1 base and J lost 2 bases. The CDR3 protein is CASSLSGGLQETQYF. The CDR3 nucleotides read TGTGCCAGCAGCTTAAGCGGGGGGCTACAAGAGACCCAGTACTTC.

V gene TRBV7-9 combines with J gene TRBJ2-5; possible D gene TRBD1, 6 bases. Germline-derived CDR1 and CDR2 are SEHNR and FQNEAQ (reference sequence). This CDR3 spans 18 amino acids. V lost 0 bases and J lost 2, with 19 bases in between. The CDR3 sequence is CASSLAFGVDRGQETQYF. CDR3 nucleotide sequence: TGTGCCAGCAGCTTAGCTTTTGGCGTGGACAGAGGTCAAGAGACCCAGTACTTC.

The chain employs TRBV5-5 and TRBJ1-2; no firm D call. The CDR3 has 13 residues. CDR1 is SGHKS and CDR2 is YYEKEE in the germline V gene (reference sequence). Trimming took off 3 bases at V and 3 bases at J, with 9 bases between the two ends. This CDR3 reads CASSYSTDYGYTF. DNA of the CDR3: TGTGCCAGCAGCTATTCCACGGACTATGGCTACACCTTC.

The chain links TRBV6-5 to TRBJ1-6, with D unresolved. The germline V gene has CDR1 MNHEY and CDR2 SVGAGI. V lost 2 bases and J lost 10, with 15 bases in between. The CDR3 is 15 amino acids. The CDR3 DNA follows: TGTGCCAGCAGTTACGAGGGTGGGGAGGGCTCACCCCTCCACTTT. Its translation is CASSYEGGEGSPLHF.

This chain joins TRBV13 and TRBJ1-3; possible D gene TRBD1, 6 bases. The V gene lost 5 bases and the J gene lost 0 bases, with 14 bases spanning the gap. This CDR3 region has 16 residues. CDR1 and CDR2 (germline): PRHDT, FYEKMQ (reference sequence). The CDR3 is CASSDYRALSGNTIYF. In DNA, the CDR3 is TGTGCCAGCAGCGACTACAGGGCCCTCTCTGGAAACACCATATATTTT.

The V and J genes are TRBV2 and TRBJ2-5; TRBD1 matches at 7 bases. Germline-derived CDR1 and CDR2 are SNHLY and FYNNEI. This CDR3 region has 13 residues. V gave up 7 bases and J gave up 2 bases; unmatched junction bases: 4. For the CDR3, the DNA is TGTGCCAGCACCTGGGACAGTCAAGAGACCCAGTACTTC. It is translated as CASTWDSQETQYF.

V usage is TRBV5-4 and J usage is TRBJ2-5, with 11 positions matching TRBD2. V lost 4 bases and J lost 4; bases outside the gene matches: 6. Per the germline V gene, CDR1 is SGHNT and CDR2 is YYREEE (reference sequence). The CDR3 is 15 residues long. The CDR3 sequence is CASSMTSGVVETQYF. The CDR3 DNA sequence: TGTGCCAGCAGCATGACTAGCGGGGTGGTAGAGACCCAGTACTTC.

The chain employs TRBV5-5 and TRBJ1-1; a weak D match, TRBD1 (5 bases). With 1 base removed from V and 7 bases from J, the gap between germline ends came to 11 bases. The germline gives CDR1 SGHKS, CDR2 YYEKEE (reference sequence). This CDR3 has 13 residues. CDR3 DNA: TGTGCCAGCAGCTTGCGACTGGGGGGTGAAGCTTTCTTT. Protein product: CASSLRLGGEAFF.

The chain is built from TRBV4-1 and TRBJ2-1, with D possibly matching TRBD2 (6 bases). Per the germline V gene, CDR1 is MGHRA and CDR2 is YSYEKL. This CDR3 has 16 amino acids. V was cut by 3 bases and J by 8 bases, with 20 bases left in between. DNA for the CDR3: TGCGCCAGCAGCCAGTCGTCCGGGACTCGACTGGATGAGCAGTTCTTC. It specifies CASSQSSGTRLDEQFF.

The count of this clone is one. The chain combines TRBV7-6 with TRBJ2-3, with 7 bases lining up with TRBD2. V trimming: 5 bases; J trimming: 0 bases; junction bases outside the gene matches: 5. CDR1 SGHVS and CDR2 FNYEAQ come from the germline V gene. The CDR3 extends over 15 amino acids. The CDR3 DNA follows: TGTGCCAGCAGCCCTCAAGCGGGGAGCACAGATACGCAGTATTTT. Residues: CASSPQAGSTDTQYF.

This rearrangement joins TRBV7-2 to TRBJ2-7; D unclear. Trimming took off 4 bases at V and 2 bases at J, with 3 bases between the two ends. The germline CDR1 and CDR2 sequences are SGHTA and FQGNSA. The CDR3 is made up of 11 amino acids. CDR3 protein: CASSSTYEQYF. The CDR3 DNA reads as TGTGCCAGCAGCTCAACCTACGAGCAGTACTTC.